What follows are 22 T cell receptor beta chains derived from one specimen sequenced in a study of early T cells in non-severe SARS-CoV-2 infection. TCRdb redid the calling of the 5' RACE reads with MiXCR, one entry per CDR3 protein. This table holds tens of thousands of distinct CDR3 sequences, roughly a tenth found once. What was sequenced was whole blood. Receptors were obtained from an adult who was a healthcare worker with PCR-confirmed SARS-CoV-2 infection or an uninfected control (not recorded which).

This sequence joins TRBV5-1 and TRBJ2-2; tentative D call: TRBD1 (6 bases). The CDR3 is 15 residues long. Germline lookup yields CDR1 SGHRS and CDR2 YFSETQ. V was shortened by 1 base and J by 3 bases, with 10 bases between the two germline ends. The CDR3 sequence: CASSLNRADTGELFF. The DNA for the CDR3 is TGCGCCAGCAGCTTGAACAGGGCAGACACCGGGGAGCTGTTTTTT.

This clonotype came up many times. As DNA, the CDR3 is TGTGCCAGCAGTTTTGCGTGGCAGCCCCAGCATTTT. As protein: CASSFAWQPQHF. The rearrangement joins TRBV12-3 or TRBV12-4 to TRBJ1-5; D is unclear. This CDR3 contains 12 residues. With 3 bases removed from V and 7 bases from J, the gap between germline ends came to 7 bases.

This clonotype was recorded at least ten times. This chain joins TRBV6-1 and TRBJ2-1; maybe TRBD2 (6 bases). The CDR3 totals 16 residues. Germline V gene lookup returns CDR1 MNHNS and CDR2 SASEGT. The V gene lost 4 bases and the J gene lost 0 bases, with 13 bases spanning the gap. The CDR3 sequence: CASSAGLLISYNEQFF. CDR3 sequence (DNA): TGTGCCAGCAGTGCCGGACTATTAATCTCCTACAATGAGCAGTTCTTC.

The V call is TRBV6-5, the J call TRBJ2-1, with 10 positions matching TRBD2. Germline trimming cut 7 bases from V and 7 bases from J; bases unmatched to any gene: 13. The CDR3 is 16 amino acids. In germline, CDR1 is MNHEY, CDR2 SVGAGI. Written as DNA, the CDR3 is TGTGCCAGCACGCCTACTAGCGGGATTGTAAAAAATGAGCAGTTCTTC. Protein sequence: CASTPTSGIVKNEQFF.

This clonotype appeared many times. The rearrangement uses TRBV29-1 and TRBJ2-1, with a tentative D call TRBD2 (5 bases). The CDR3 has 16 amino acids. V lost 4 bases and J lost 2, with 18 bases in between. Germline V CDR1 and CDR2: SQVTM, ANQGSEA. CDR3 sequence: CSVALVSSSTYNEQFF. CDR3 nucleotide sequence: TGCAGCGTTGCACTAGTTAGCTCATCCACCTACAATGAGCAGTTCTTC.

This clonotype was counted at least ten times. This rearrangement joins TRBV18 to TRBJ1-1, with TRBD1 matching 7 bases. Germline values: CDR1 KGHSH, CDR2 LQKENI. The junction had 4 bases not matched to a gene; V was cut back by 1 base and J by 2 bases. This CDR3 contains 15 residues. CDR3 bases: TGTGCCAGCTCACCACTTCAGGGGGACAACACTGAAGCTTTCTTT. This gives the protein CASSPLQGDNTEAFF.

This clonotype occurred a few times. The chain is built from TRBV10-2 and TRBJ1-1, with TRBD1 matching 9 bases. The junction had 6 bases not matched to a gene; V was cut back by 8 bases and J by 2 bases. The CDR3 contains 14 residues. Per the germline V gene, CDR1 is WSHSY and CDR2 is SAAADI. CDR3 sequence (DNA): TGCGCCAGCGATAAACAGGGGGCCAACACTGAAGCTTTCTTT. Its translation: CASDKQGANTEAFF.

This clonotype was counted a few times. The chain couples TRBV2 to TRBJ2-7, with 7 bases aligning to TRBD1. The germline V gene has CDR1 SNHLY and CDR2 FYNNEI. The CDR3 runs 14 residues. Unmatched junction bases numbered 6, after V lost 6 bases and J lost 1 base. CDR3 amino acids: CASRVGGGSYEQYF. The DNA for the CDR3 is TGTGCCAGCAGGGTAGGGGGCGGTTCCTACGAGCAGTACTTC.

This clonotype was picked up a small number of times. The J gene is TRBJ2-3, the V gene TRBV20-1, with 7 bases aligning to TRBD2. The CDR3 sequence is 16 residues long. V dropped 1 base and J dropped 7; count of bases not matched to a gene: 14. Germline CDR1 reads DFQATT; CDR2 reads SNEGSKA (reference sequence). Here the CDR3 DNA reads TGCAGTGCTAGAGGGTATTCTAGCGGTGAGATGTATACGCAGTATTTT. It translates to CSARGYSSGEMYTQYF.

This clonotype was found many times. This sequence joins TRBV6-6 and TRBJ1-5; 9 bases map to TRBD1. The CDR3 covers 15 residues. Germline-derived CDR1 and CDR2 are MNHNY and SVGAGI (reference sequence). V dropped 7 bases and J dropped 3; count of bases not matched to a gene: 7. The chain's CDR3 is CASIAGTGSNQPQHF. The CDR3 nucleotides are TGTGCCAGCATTGCCGGGACAGGGTCCAATCAGCCCCAGCATTTT.

This clonotype was found many times. The chain links TRBV27 to TRBJ2-7, with TRBD2 as a possible D gene (5 bases). CDR1 is MNHEY, CDR2 SMNVEV, per germline (reference sequence). The CDR3 runs to 13 residues. Trimming cost V 3 bases and J 1 base, with 7 bases left between them. The CDR3 protein is CASSFTGSYEQYF. As DNA, the CDR3 is TGTGCCAGCAGTTTTACGGGGTCCTACGAGCAGTACTTC.

The chain couples TRBV7-2 to TRBJ2-3; D not certain. The germline gives CDR1 SGHTA, CDR2 FQGNSA. Trimming took 1 base from V and 8 from J, leaving 7 bases between them. This CDR3 has 12 residues. The DNA for the CDR3 is TGTGCCAGCAGCTTAGAATCGAGTACGCAGTATTTT. Its protein product is CASSLESSTQYF.

This clonotype has ten or more counts. The rearrangement uses TRBV12-3 or TRBV12-4 and TRBJ1-1, with a possible D match to TRBD1 (5 bases). V was clipped by 6 bases and J by 0 bases, with 8 bases between them. The CDR3 extends over 13 amino acids. The CDR3 bases are TGTGCCAGCAGGGGACGGATGAACACTGAAGCTTTCTTT. Its protein is CASRGRMNTEAFF.

The CDR3 nucleotides read TGCAGCGTTGACCCGGGGTCTGGGGCCAACGTCCTGACTTTC. It codes for CSVDPGSGANVLTF. The chain carries TRBV29-1 and TRBJ2-6; TRBD2 is a possible D gene (5 bases). Deletions cut 3 bases from V and 1 base from J, with 7 bases between. Germline values: CDR1 SQVTM, CDR2 ANQGSEA. The CDR3 sequence is 14 residues long.

CDR3 loop: CSARAGPREYEQYF. As DNA, the CDR3 is TGCAGTGCTAGAGCGGGTCCGAGGGAGTACGAGCAGTACTTC. This rearrangement joins TRBV20-1 to TRBJ2-7, with D possibly matching TRBD2 (5 bases). V dropped 1 base and J dropped 4 bases, with 14 bases sitting between them. Germline V gene sequence: CDR1 DFQATT, CDR2 SNEGSKA (reference sequence). The CDR3 runs to 14 residues.

This chain connects TRBV29-1 to TRBJ1-2, with D unclear. Per germline, CDR1 SQVTM and CDR2 ANQGSEA. V was pared by 1 base and J by 4 bases, with 4 bases between. The CDR3 extends over 11 amino acids. The chain's CDR3 is CSVEAVYGYTF. The CDR3 bases are TGCAGCGTTGAAGCTGTCTATGGCTACACCTTC.

This clonotype was recorded at least ten times. The V call is TRBV11-2, the J call TRBJ2-3; 9 bases line up with TRBD1. Trimming at V came to 4 bases and at J to 5 bases, leaving 7 bases not matched to a gene. The CDR3 spans 15 residues. CDR1 and CDR2 (germline): SGHAT, FQNNGV. This CDR3 is CASSYTGGSGDTQYF. As DNA, the CDR3 is TGTGCCAGCAGCTATACAGGGGGCTCGGGAGATACGCAGTATTTT.

This chain connects TRBV2 to TRBJ2-3; D ambiguous. Germline values: CDR1 SNHLY, CDR2 FYNNEI. The V and J ends lost 6 bases and 3 bases respectively, with 7 bases between them. This CDR3 has 12 amino acids. The CDR3 DNA reads as TGTGCCAGCAGCACCGAGACAGATACGCAGTATTTT. It encodes CASSTETDTQYF. Complete variable domain (other parts from reference TRBV2 and TRBJ2-3): EPEVTQTPSHQVTQMGQEVILRCVPISNHLYFYWYRQILGQKVEFLVSFYNNEISEKSEIFDDQFSVERPDGSNFTLKIRSTKLEDSAMYFCASSTETDTQYFGPGTRLTVL.

In this sample, this clonotype turned up a few times. The DNA of the CDR3 is TGTGCCAGCAGTCCTCAGGGAGCCAAAAACATTCAGTACTTC. Translation: CASSPQGAKNIQYF. The rearrangement uses TRBV12-3 or TRBV12-4 and TRBJ2-4, with D perhaps TRBD1 (5 bases). V dropped 5 bases and J dropped 0 bases, with 8 bases sitting between them. This CDR3 spans 14 amino acids.

There are many counts of this clonotype. V usage is TRBV7-6 and J usage is TRBJ2-5, with 7 bases lining up with TRBD2. J gave up 4 bases and V 5 bases, and 13 bases lay outside the gene matches. Germline CDR1 and CDR2: SGHVS and FNYEAQ. The length of the CDR3 is 16 residues. This CDR3 reads CASSPTSVGVPETQYF. CDR3 in DNA: TGTGCCAGCAGCCCAACTAGCGTAGGGGTTCCAGAGACCCAGTACTTC.

This clonotype occurred many times. This CDR3 reads CASSQPGQGLTGELFF. Here the CDR3 DNA reads TGTGCCAGCAGTCAGCCGGGACAGGGGTTAACCGGGGAGCTGTTTTTT. The V gene is TRBV6-5, the J gene TRBJ2-2, with TRBD1 matching 10 bases. The CDR3 runs to 16 residues. After removal of 5 bases from V and 5 bases from J, the junction contained 8 bases not matched to a gene. Germline assignment: CDR1 MNHEY and CDR2 SVGAGI.

This clonotype was counted between two and nine times. The V call is TRBV18, the J call TRBJ1-5; 7 positions match TRBD1. With V trimmed by 5 bases and J by 0 bases, 4 bases remained unmatched. The CDR3 loop spans 15 amino acids. CDR1 and CDR2 from the germline V gene are KGHSH and LQKENI. CDR3 coding DNA: TGTGCCAGCTCATCAGGGGGACTTAGCAATCAGCCCCAGCATTTT. Translated, it gives CASSSGGLSNQPQHF. Full variable domain (remainder filled in from reference TRBV18 and TRBJ1-5): NAGVMQNPRHLVRRRGQEARLRCSPMKGHSHVYWYRQLPEEGLKFMVYLQKENIIDESGMPKERFSAEFPKEGPSILRIQQVVRGDSAAYFCASSSGGLSNQPQHFGDGTRLSIL.